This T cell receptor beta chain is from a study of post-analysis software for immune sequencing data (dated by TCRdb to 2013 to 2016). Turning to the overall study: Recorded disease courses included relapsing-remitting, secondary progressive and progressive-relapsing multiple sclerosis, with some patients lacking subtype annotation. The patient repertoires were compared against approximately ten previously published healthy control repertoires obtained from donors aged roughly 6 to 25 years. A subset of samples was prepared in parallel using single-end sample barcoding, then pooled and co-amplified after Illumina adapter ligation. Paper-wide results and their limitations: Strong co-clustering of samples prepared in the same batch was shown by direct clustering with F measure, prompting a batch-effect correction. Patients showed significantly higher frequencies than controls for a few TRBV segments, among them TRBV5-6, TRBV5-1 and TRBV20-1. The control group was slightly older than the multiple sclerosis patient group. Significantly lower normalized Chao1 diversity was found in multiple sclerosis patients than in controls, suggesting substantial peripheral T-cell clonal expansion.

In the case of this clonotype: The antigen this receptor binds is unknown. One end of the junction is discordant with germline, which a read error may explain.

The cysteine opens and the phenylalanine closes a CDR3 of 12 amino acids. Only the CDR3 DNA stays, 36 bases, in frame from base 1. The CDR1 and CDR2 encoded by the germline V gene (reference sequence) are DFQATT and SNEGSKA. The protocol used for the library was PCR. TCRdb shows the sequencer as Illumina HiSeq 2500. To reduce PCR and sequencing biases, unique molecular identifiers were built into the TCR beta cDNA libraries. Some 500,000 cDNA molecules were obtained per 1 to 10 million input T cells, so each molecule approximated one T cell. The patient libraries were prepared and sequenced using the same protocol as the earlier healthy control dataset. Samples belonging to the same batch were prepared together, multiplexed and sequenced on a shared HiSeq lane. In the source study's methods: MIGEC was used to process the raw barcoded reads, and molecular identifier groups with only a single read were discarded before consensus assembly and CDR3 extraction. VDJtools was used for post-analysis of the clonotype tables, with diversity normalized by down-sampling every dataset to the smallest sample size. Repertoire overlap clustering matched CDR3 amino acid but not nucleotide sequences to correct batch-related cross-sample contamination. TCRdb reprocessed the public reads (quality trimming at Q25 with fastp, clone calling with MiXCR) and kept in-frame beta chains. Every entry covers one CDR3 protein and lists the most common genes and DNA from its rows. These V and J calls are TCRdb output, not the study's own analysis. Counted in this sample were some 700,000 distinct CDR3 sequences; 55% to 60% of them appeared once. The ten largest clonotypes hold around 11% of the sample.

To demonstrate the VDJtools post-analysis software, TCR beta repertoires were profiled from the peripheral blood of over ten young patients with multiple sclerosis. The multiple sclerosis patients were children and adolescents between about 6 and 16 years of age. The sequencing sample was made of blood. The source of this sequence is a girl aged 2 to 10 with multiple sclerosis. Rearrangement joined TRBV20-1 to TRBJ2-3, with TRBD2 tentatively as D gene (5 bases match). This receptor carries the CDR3 CRARDRGDTQYF. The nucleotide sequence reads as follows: TGCAGGGCTAGAGATCGCGGGGATACGCAGTATTTT.